These 16 T cell receptor beta chains originate from one sample sequenced in a study of post-analysis software for immune sequencing data. Study-wide results and limits: Controls showed lower frequencies than patients for roughly five TRBV segments, and TRBV5-6, TRBV5-1 and TRBV20-1 were among these.

No antigen has been assigned to these receptors. Unique molecular identifiers were carried by the TCR beta cDNA libraries. TCRdb used MiXCR to reprocess the PCR reads, holding one entry per CDR3 protein. Of around 400,000 distinct CDR3 sequences in the sample, 39% were seen once. The specimen sequenced was blood. The receptor source for this set is a girl aged 2-15 years with multiple sclerosis.

This clonotype has only a few counts. This chain uses TRBV6-5 with TRBJ2-7; no clear D gene. Per the germline V gene, CDR1 is MNHEY and CDR2 is SVGAGI. V shed 2 bases and J shed 3 bases, with 17 bases lying between them. The CDR3 has 16 amino acids. The CDR3 is CASSYRVPPENYEQYF. CDR3 nucleotides: TGTGCCAGCAGTTACCGGGTCCCACCGGAGAACTACGAGCAGTACTTC.

This clonotype has just a few counts. This chain uses TRBV7-2 with TRBJ1-5; TRBD1 matches 9 bases. The CDR3 spans 16 residues. With V trimmed by 8 bases and J by 6 bases, 14 bases remained unmatched. Germline V gene data show CDR1 as SGHTA and CDR2 as FQGNSA. The DNA for the CDR3 is TGTGCCAGCCGACCGGCCGGGGACAGGGTAACTCAGCCCCAGCATTTT. Protein: CASRPAGDRVTQPQHF.

V and J are TRBV5-1 and TRBJ2-1; TRBD2 matches at 7 bases. From germline, CDR1 is SGHRS and CDR2 YFSETQ. The length of the CDR3 is 14 residues. The J segment lost 7 bases and the V segment lost 3 bases, leaving 7 bases of the junction unmatched. The CDR3 is CASSSGLGLNEQFF. CDR3 nucleotides: TGCGCCAGCAGCTCTGGACTAGGCCTAAATGAGCAGTTCTTC.

The chain joins TRBV20-1 to TRBJ2-3; D call uncertain. Germline CDR1 is DFQATT and CDR2 is SNEGSKA (reference sequence). CDR3 length equals 12 residues. Trimming took off 5 bases at V and 4 bases at J, with 10 bases between the two ends. CDR3 DNA: TGCAGTGCTTCCTTCGGGCCAGATACGCAGTATTTT. Its translation is CSASFGPDTQYF.

The V call is TRBV29-1, the J call TRBJ1-2, with D unresolved. CDR1 and CDR2 (germline): SQVTM, ANQGSEA. The CDR3 contains 13 residues. V lost 6 bases and J lost 4, with 15 bases in between. The DNA for the CDR3 is TGCAGCGTCCTAGACCGGCAGAGCTATGGCTACACCTTC. Translating it yields CSVLDRQSYGYTF. The full variable domain, its missing parts supplied by reference TRBV29-1 and TRBJ1-2, is SAVISQKPSRDICQRGTSLTIQCQVDSQVTMMFWYRQQPGQSLTLIATANQGSEATYESGFVIDKFPISRPNLTFSTLTVSNMSPEDSSIYLCSVLDRQSYGYTFGSGTRLTVV.

The chain carries TRBV7-9 and TRBJ2-1; 8 bases are shared with TRBD2. The CDR3 has 17 residues. V dropped 1 base and J dropped 2; count of bases not matched to a gene: 7. Germline assignment: CDR1 SEHNR and CDR2 FQNEAQ (reference sequence). The chain's CDR3 is CASSLDLLADTYNEQFF. The CDR3 DNA reads as TGTGCCAGCAGCTTAGACCTACTAGCGGACACCTACAATGAGCAGTTCTTC.

This chain connects TRBV2 to TRBJ1-5; unclear D gene. CDR1 is SNHLY, CDR2 FYNNEI, per germline. The V end lost 8 bases, the J end lost 0 bases, and 14 bases lay between the germline ends. The CDR3 length is 15 residues. CDR3 coding DNA: TGTGCCAGCGATATCAGCGCTTATAGCAATCAGCCCCAGCATTTT. Protein product: CASDISAYSNQPQHF.

This clonotype was seen a few times. V is TRBV3-1 and J is TRBJ2-1; D is perhaps TRBD1 (6 bases). V lost 4 bases and J lost 4, with 14 bases in between. The germline V gene has CDR1 LGHDT and CDR2 YNNKEL (reference sequence). The CDR3 sequence is 15 residues long. CDR3 in DNA: TGTGCCAGCAGCCCCCTAAGGGGGACGTACAATGAGCAGTTCTTC. It codes for CASSPLRGTYNEQFF.

This chain joins TRBV27 and TRBJ2-3, with a weak D call TRBD2 (6 bases). Trimming cost V 5 bases and J 1 base, with 16 bases left between them. Germline V gene data show CDR1 as MNHEY and CDR2 as SMNVEV (reference sequence). The CDR3 spans 16 residues. The CDR3, as DNA: TGTGCCAGCAGTCCCCTTAGAGCGGGCGGCACAGATACGCAGTATTTT. This codes for CASSPLRAGGTDTQYF.

Details on this clonotype: A junction end diverges from the germline sequence, so it may reflect a read error. V gene TRBV12-3 or TRBV12-4 combines with J gene TRBJ2-3; perhaps TRBD2 as D (5 bases). CDR3 size: 15 residues. The CDR3 here is CASSYLAESTDTEYF. CDR3 bases: TGTGCCAGCAGCTATCTAGCAGAGAGCACAGATACGGAGTATTTT.

This chain joins TRBV7-6 and TRBJ2-1; D call uncertain. Germline values: CDR1 SGHVS, CDR2 FNYEAQ. V was clipped by 3 bases and J by 6 bases, with 6 bases between them. The CDR3 has 12 residues. CDR3 in DNA: TGTGCCAGCAGCTTGTGGTCCAATGAGCAGTTCTTC. Translating it yields CASSLWSNEQFF.

The rearrangement uses TRBV20-1 and TRBJ2-5, with 7 bases lining up with TRBD1. The CDR3 loop spans 14 amino acids. The V gene's germline CDR1 is DFQATT and CDR2 SNEGSKA (reference sequence). J gave up 5 bases and V 4 bases, and 10 bases lay outside the gene matches. CDR3 DNA sequence: TGCAGTGCTAAACTTGACAGGGACGGGGAGACCCAGTACTTC. Translating it yields CSAKLDRDGETQYF.

The V call is TRBV20-1, the J call TRBJ1-2; 8 nucleotides match TRBD1. This CDR3 is 18 amino acids long. With 0 bases clipped from V and 0 bases from J, the junction kept 12 bases outside the gene matches. The germline V gene has CDR1 DFQATT and CDR2 SNEGSKA (reference sequence). The CDR3 region is CSARDFRGQEASNYGYTF. CDR3 bases: TGCAGTGCTAGAGATTTTAGGGGACAGGAGGCCTCTAACTATGGCTACACCTTC.

In its sample, this clonotype was seen a few times. This chain uses TRBV10-3 with TRBJ1-2; possible D gene TRBD1, 6 bases. The CDR3 length is 14 residues. V shed 6 bases and J shed 2 bases, with 13 bases lying between them. Germline V lookup: CDR1 ENHRY, CDR2 SYGVKD. The CDR3 sequence is CAIRLDSENYGYTF. The CDR3 region has the DNA TGTGCCATCAGGCTGGACAGTGAAAACTATGGCTACACCTTC.

This clonotype was detected a few times. Here the CDR3 DNA reads TGTGCCATCAGTGAGAGGGGGGCTCGTACAGATACGCAGTATTTT. Its translation is CAISERGARTDTQYF. The chain combines TRBV10-3 with TRBJ2-3; TRBD1 or TRBD2 may be the D gene (6 bases each). Trimming shortened V by 2 bases and J by 3 bases, and 12 bases separated the two germline ends. The CDR3 extends over 15 amino acids. In germline, CDR1 is ENHRY, CDR2 SYGVKD.

V is TRBV5-4 and J is TRBJ2-1; either TRBD1 or TRBD2 may supply D (6 bases each). This CDR3 is built from 15 residues. Germline CDR1 is SGHNT and CDR2 is YYREEE (reference sequence). The V end was cut by 8 bases, the J end by 2 bases, with 17 bases between. CDR3 amino acids: CASGRGGGPYNEQFF. CDR3 DNA: TGTGCCAGTGGCCGGGGTGGGGGGCCCTACAATGAGCAGTTCTTC.